These 17 T cell receptor beta chains originate from one sample sequenced in a study of PD-1 blockade in mismatch repair-deficient tumors. The method was immunoSEQ multiplex PCR; TCRdb's version includes in-frame clones alone and lacks a portion of them. The sample has roughly 84,000 clones; 81% are singletons. The sample was peripheral blood, taken 12 weeks after starting pembrolizumab. The receptors here all came from an adult with mismatch repair-deficient cancer.

The chain combines TRBV6-1 with TRBJ2-5, with D tentatively TRBD2 (7 bases). The V end was cut by 2 bases, the J end by 5 bases, with 18 bases between. CDR3 length: 16 residues. Germline V lookup: CDR1 MNHNS, CDR2 SASEGT. CDR3 protein: CASSESGAGVRETQYF. DNA for the CDR3: TGTGCCAGCAGTGAATCGGGGGCGGGAGTTCGGGAGACCCAGTACTTC.

This sequence joins TRBV6-6 and TRBJ1-5; the match to TRBD1 covers 7 bases. This CDR3 is built from 15 residues. V was pared by 2 bases and J by 5 bases, with 6 bases of the junction left unmatched. The germline V gene has CDR1 MNHNY and CDR2 SVGAGI (reference sequence). The CDR3 reads CASSYTGTEYQPQHF. The CDR3 DNA reads TGTGCCAGCAGTTACACCGGGACAGAGTATCAGCCCCAGCATTTT.

This clone was seen once. Here the CDR3 reads CASSSVDAPYNEQFF. CDR3 sequence (DNA): TGTGCCAGCAGCTCCGTAGATGCCCCCTACAATGAGCAGTTCTTC. V and J are TRBV7-3 and TRBJ2-1; D not resolved. V lost 4 bases and J 2 bases, leaving 12 bases between the germline ends. CDR1 and CDR2 from the germline V gene are SGHTA and FQGTGA. The CDR3 totals 15 residues.

This clone occurred once. CDR3 DNA: TGCGCCAGCAGCCAAGTGGCCAGGAAAAGCACAGATACGCAGTATTTT. It yields the protein CASSQVARKSTDTQYF. The chain recombines TRBV4-1 with TRBJ2-3, with no clear D. CDR1 is MGHRA, CDR2 YSYEKL, per germline. Trimming stripped 1 base from V and 0 bases from J, with 11 bases between. The CDR3 sequence is 16 residues long.

The chain employs TRBV18 and TRBJ1-1; no firm D call. The CDR3 is 15 residues long. V gave up 3 bases and J gave up 5 bases, with 16 bases separating them. In germline, CDR1 is KGHSH, CDR2 LQKENI. The CDR3 DNA reads TGTGCCAGCTCACCCACAAGCACGGTGGAAACTGAAGCTTTCTTT. Its translation is CASSPTSTVETEAFF.

V gene TRBV11-3 combines with J gene TRBJ2-5, with D perhaps assigned TRBD1 or TRBD2 (5 bases each). V gave up 4 bases and J gave up 8 bases, with 26 bases separating them. Per germline, CDR1 SGHNT and CDR2 YENEEA. The CDR3 has 17 residues. The CDR3, as DNA: TGTGCCAGCAGCTCCGGGGTGGGGCAGGGAGAAGAGAGAACCCAGTACTTC. Its protein product is CASSSGVGQGEERTQYF. Full variable domain (remainder filled in from reference TRBV11-3 and TRBJ2-5): EAGVVQSPRYKIIEKKQPVAFWCNPISGHNTLYWYLQNLGQGPELLIRYENEEAVDDSQLPKDRFSAERLKGVDSTLKIQPAELGDSAVYLCASSSGVGQGEERTQYFGPGTRLLVL.

The J gene is TRBJ2-3, the V gene TRBV29-1; D not certain. Per germline, CDR1 SQVTM and CDR2 ANQGSEA. V lost 6 bases to trimming and J lost 1 base, with 14 bases between them. The CDR3 is made up of 14 amino acids. CDR3 protein: CSVGRRLGTDTQYF. CDR3 nucleotides: TGCAGCGTGGGCCGCCGGCTGGGCACAGATACGCAGTATTTT.

V gene TRBV5-4 combines with J gene TRBJ2-1, with 7 bases aligning to TRBD2. V lost 2 bases, J lost 2 bases, and 7 bases stayed unmatched. The germline gives CDR1 SGHNT, CDR2 YYREEE (reference sequence). This CDR3 spans 16 amino acids. The CDR3, as DNA: TGTGCCAGCAGCTTAACAGAGCGGGAAACCTACAATGAGCAGTTCTTC. As protein: CASSLTERETYNEQFF.

This clone occurred once. The V gene is TRBV4-2, the J gene TRBJ2-1, with D possibly called TRBD1 or TRBD2 (5 bases each). The germline V gene encodes CDR1 LGHNA and CDR2 YNFKEQ. The CDR3 runs 16 residues. V was clipped by 3 bases and J by 3 bases, with 15 bases between them. The CDR3 here is CASSHQGPLDYNEQFF. CDR3 nucleotides: TGTGCCAGCAGCCACCAGGGACCCCTTGACTACAATGAGCAGTTCTTC.

The chain links TRBV29-1 to TRBJ2-5; tentatively, D is TRBD1 or TRBD2 (5 bases each). V lost 2 bases, J lost 5 bases, and 9 bases lay in between. Germline V lookup: CDR1 SQVTM, CDR2 ANQGSEA. This CDR3 has 12 residues. The chain's CDR3 is CSVEFWGETQYF. For the CDR3, the DNA is TGCAGCGTTGAATTCTGGGGGGAGACCCAGTACTTC.

The chain combines TRBV19 with TRBJ1-5; D ambiguous. Trimming pared 1 base from V and 6 bases from J, leaving 10 bases between. The CDR3 runs 14 residues. From germline, CDR1 is LNHDA and CDR2 SQIVND (reference sequence). CDR3 in amino acids: CASSIGGRSQPQHF. CDR3 DNA sequence: TGTGCCAGTAGTATAGGCGGGAGGTCTCAGCCCCAGCATTTT.

V and J are TRBV27 and TRBJ2-3; 10 bases fit TRBD2. CDR1 is MNHEY and CDR2 is SMNVEV in the germline V gene (reference sequence). The ends lost 6 bases at V and 3 bases at J; junction bases unmatched: 6. CDR3 length: 15 residues. The CDR3 spells CASRSGAGGTDTQYF. CDR3 sequence (DNA): TGTGCCAGCAGGTCAGGAGCGGGAGGGACAGATACGCAGTATTTT.

By proportion, this clone is medium-sized. This rearrangement joins TRBV7-9 to TRBJ2-7, with D unclear. The germline gives CDR1 SEHNR, CDR2 FQNEAQ (reference sequence). V lost 1 base and J lost 10, with 11 bases in between. The CDR3 consists of 12 residues. CDR3 nucleotides: TGTGCCAGCAGCTTAGACTATTACGGTCAGTACTTC. Protein product: CASSLDYYGQYF.

This chain links TRBV29-1 with TRBJ2-5; weak D call: TRBD1 (7 bases). V lost 4 bases to trimming and J lost 3 bases, with 15 bases between them. Looked up from germline, CDR1 is SQVTM and CDR2 is ANQGSEA. CDR3 length: 14 amino acids. In DNA, the CDR3 is TGCAGCGTTGGCCGGGCAGGGGGGAAAGAGACCCAGTACTTC. This encodes CSVGRAGGKETQYF.

The chain joins TRBV28 to TRBJ1-2; tentatively, D is TRBD1 (6 bases). The CDR3 loop spans 14 amino acids. Germline values: CDR1 MDHEN, CDR2 SYDVKM. Trimming took off 5 bases at V and 4 bases at J, with 14 bases between the two ends. The CDR3 sequence is CASSRRDTVYGYTF. The CDR3 DNA reads as TGTGCCAGCAGTCGCCGGGACACAGTCTATGGCTACACCTTC.

This chain links TRBV29-1 with TRBJ1-1; D gene uncertain. The CDR3 consists of 11 residues. Germline assignment: CDR1 SQVTM and CDR2 ANQGSEA. With 7 bases removed from V and 0 bases from J, the gap between germline ends came to 6 bases. The CDR3 DNA follows: TGCAGCGCCGCTATGAACACTGAAGCTTTCTTT. Translated: CSAAMNTEAFF.

This chain connects TRBV5-1 to TRBJ2-1; TRBD2 matches at 14 bases. Germline-derived CDR1 and CDR2 are SGHRS and YFSETQ. Losses at the gene ends were 4 bases for V and 9 bases for J; bases not matched to a gene: 9. This CDR3 comprises 16 residues. In DNA, the CDR3 is TGCGCCAGCAGCCAAGGGACTAGCGGGAGTACCGTTGAGCAGTTCTTC. Residues: CASSQGTSGSTVEQFF.